This T cell receptor (beta chain) was profiled in a study of blood T cell repertoires in COVID-19 (dated by TCRdb to 2020 to 2022). With regard to the full study: Samples from collaborators originated in the United States, Italy and Spain and spanned both the acute and convalescent phases of COVID-19. The material from the prospective study consisted of cDNA or gDNA derived from T cells, B-cell-depleted T cells, or PBMCs. Deeply sampled blood TCRbeta repertoires from subjects exposed to, actively infected with, or recovered from COVID-19 were included in the dataset. The repertoires were released in a freely available public database intended as a resource for research on the immune response to SARS-CoV-2. The samples were drawn from the first 160 participants of the ongoing ImmuneRACE study and from 1,254 subjects provided by 6 global collaborators. A de-identified subject ID, COVID-19 status, age in years and sex were almost always included in the sample metadata. Where HLA class I and class II types were available, the types were taken from metadata supplied by the sample provider, not from assay-based typing.

In the case of this clone: Its antigen remains undetermined. No quality values exist for individual bases; no much larger clone is one base distant.

The CDR3 covers 18 residues, taking in both the cysteine and the phenylalanine. The kept DNA is CDR3 alone, 54 bases in frame from the first base. V drops 3 bases and J drops 0 bases, leaving 17 bases in between. The germline V gene (reference sequence) supplies CDR1 SEHNR and CDR2 FQNEAQ. TCRbeta CDR3 regions were amplified from genomic DNA using the immunoSEQ Assay, a bias-controlled multiplex PCR. In the authors' own workflow: The number of nucleated cells in each sample was estimated from the amplification of reference gene primers within the assay. Sequence reads were collapsed and filtered to measure the absolute abundance of every unique TCRbeta CDR3 rearrangement. For each sample, productive Simpson clonality was calculated as the square root of Simpson's diversity index across productive rearrangements. The source is immuneACCESS, and TCRdb retained only in-frame sequences with V and J called. Part of the clones is not carried over; for the studies checked, unresolved V genes explain less than half of this, and the remainder is unexplained. V and J calls and clone size are as listed in that table; D and trimming were resolved from the DNA. This sample gives roughly 150,000 clones in total; 80% of them show up just once. The top ten constitute 4.5% to 7.5% of the sample.

Participants in the prospective study were enrolled through a virtual design, were aged roughly 18 to 95 years, and lived in fewer than 30 United States geographic areas. In the prospective study, cohorts were assigned on the basis of participant-reported clinical history obtained from a screening survey and a study questionnaire. For ImmuneRACE Cohort 3, a participant was defined as recovered based on two consecutive negative NP/OP PCR tests, clearance by a healthcare professional, or resolution of symptoms. In the prospective study, mobile phlebotomists collected whole blood, serum and a nasopharyngeal or oropharyngeal swab from each participant. Prospective study participants could optionally give additional blood draws and questionnaires over a roughly 2-month period. Prospective study blood samples were shipped either frozen or at room temperature before DNA extraction. What the study reported, not specific to this receptor: The amount of clinical and demographic metadata varied by source and participant and was provided uncurated.

The TCR sequence derives from a man aged 35-49 years who had recovered from COVID-19. This chain is built from TRBV7-9 and TRBJ2-2; perhaps TRBD1 is the D gene, with 5 bases matching. Sequencing used PBMCs or T cells enriched from blood (not recorded which). The CDR3 is CASSFRSRDRANTGELFF. Read as DNA, the sequence is TGTGCCAGCAGCTTTAGAAGCAGGGATCGCGCGAACACCGGGGAGCTGTTTTTT.